Below are 18 T cell receptor beta chains sequenced from a single sample in a study of T-cell memory formation after mild COVID-19. In TCRdb, the 5' RACE reads were re-called with MiXCR into one record per CDR3 protein. This sample has around 370,000 distinct CDR3 sequences, with 21% found just once. Sample: PBMCs or a T cell subset sorted from them (not recorded which). The receptors originated from an adult woman who had mild COVID-19 (a few samples of this study predate the infection). Cell type and time point are not known.

This clonotype has at least ten counts. The chain carries TRBV11-2 and TRBJ2-5; maybe TRBD1 (6 bases). The CDR3 runs to 14 residues. The germline gives CDR1 SGHAT, CDR2 FQNNGV. Trimming shortened V by 2 bases and J by 4 bases, and 11 bases separated the two germline ends. The CDR3 coding sequence is TGTGCCAGCAGCTTACCAGGGGTGAGAGAGACCCAGTACTTC. It encodes CASSLPGVRETQYF.

The chain recombines TRBV6-5 with TRBJ2-3; the match to TRBD2 covers 7 bases. Per the germline V gene, CDR1 is MNHEY and CDR2 is SVGAGI. The length of the CDR3 is 14 residues. Trimming cost V 4 bases and J 1 base; bases outside gene matches: 2. The CDR3 DNA reads TGTGCCAGCAGTTCCGCGGGGGGCACAGATACGCAGTATTTT. Amino acids: CASSSAGGTDTQYF.

This clonotype was detected only a few times. J is TRBJ2-7 and V is TRBV5-1; possibly TRBD1 for D (5 bases). The CDR3 has 15 residues. V was trimmed by 0 bases and J by 4 bases, leaving 14 bases between them. CDR1 is SGHRS and CDR2 is YFSETQ in the germline V gene. The CDR3 here is CASSLEGVETYEQYF. In nucleotides, the CDR3 is TGCGCCAGCAGCTTGGAAGGGGTAGAAACTTACGAGCAGTACTTC.

The rearrangement joins TRBV20-1 to TRBJ1-1, with D maybe TRBD1 (5 bases). Germline V lookup: CDR1 DFQATT, CDR2 SNEGSKA (reference sequence). CDR3 length: 16 amino acids. Trimming left V 5 bases short and J 2 bases short, with 21 bases between. The CDR3 spells CSAPSEGRLTNTEAFF. For the CDR3, the DNA is TGCAGTGCTCCTTCGGAGGGGCGGCTAACTAACACTGAAGCTTTCTTT.

V gene TRBV7-2 combines with J gene TRBJ2-1; 7 bases fit TRBD2. V lost 3 bases and J lost 6; bases outside the gene matches: 8. CDR3 length: 15 amino acids. Germline CDR1 is SGHTA and CDR2 is FQGNSA. The CDR3 region is CASSFSGGSGNEQFF. CDR3 bases: TGTGCCAGCAGCTTTTCGGGAGGATCCGGCAATGAGCAGTTCTTC.

This chain connects TRBV5-1 to TRBJ1-2; D perhaps matches TRBD1 (6 bases). This CDR3 is 14 amino acids long. With 0 bases removed from V and 8 bases from J, the gap between germline ends came to 14 bases. Germline assignment: CDR1 SGHRS and CDR2 YFSETQ. CDR3 loop: CASSLGQVELGYTF. In DNA form, the CDR3 reads TGCGCCAGCAGCTTGGGACAGGTAGAACTCGGCTACACCTTC. The full variable domain, in which reference TRBV5-1 and TRBJ1-2 provide the parts outside the CDR3, is KAGVTQTPRYLIKTRGQQVTLSCSPISGHRSVSWYQQTPGQGLQFLFEYFSETQRNKGNFPGRFSGRQFSNSRSEMNVSTLELGDSALYLCASSLGQVELGYTFGSGTRLTVV.

The chain is built from TRBV4-1 and TRBJ2-5; D might be TRBD2 (6 bases). Germline V gives CDR1 MGHRA, CDR2 YSYEKL. The length of the CDR3 is 15 residues. V was cut by 4 bases and J by 1 base, with 13 bases left in between. CDR3 in amino acids: CASSPDPTSQETQYF. The CDR3 DNA sequence: TGCGCCAGCAGCCCCGACCCGACTAGCCAAGAGACCCAGTACTTC.

This chain links TRBV10-3 with TRBJ2-7; D not certain. V was cut by 0 bases and J by 3 bases, with 9 bases left in between. Germline V gene data show CDR1 as ENHRY and CDR2 as SYGVKD. The CDR3 extends over 14 amino acids. Written as DNA, the CDR3 is TGTGCCATCAGTGAGTCGTTGAACTACTACGAGCAGTACTTC. Its protein product is CAISESLNYYEQYF.

This clonotype was seen only a few times. V is TRBV6-2 or TRBV6-3 and J is TRBJ1-2, with D uncertain. The germline CDR1 and CDR2 sequences are MNHEY and SVGEGT. V was pared by 6 bases and J by 2 bases, with 10 bases between. CDR3 size: 13 residues. CDR3 in DNA: TGTGCCAGCAGCGCCTCGTTGAACTATGGCTACACCTTC. This encodes CASSASLNYGYTF.

The chain uses TRBV30 and TRBJ1-1; perhaps TRBD1 as D (5 bases). CDR1 is GTSNPN and CDR2 is SVGIG in the germline V gene (reference sequence). This CDR3 has 12 residues. The CDR3 nucleotides are TGTGCGGGGAAGGGGCAGAAGACTGAAGCTTTCTTT. Protein product: CAGKGQKTEAFF. The variable domain in full, completed from reference TRBV30 and TRBJ1-1, reads SQTIHQWPATLVQPVGSPLSLECTVEGTSNPNLYWYRQAAGRGLQLLFYSVGIGQISSEVPQNLSASRPQDRQFILSSKKLLLSDSGFYLCAGKGQKTEAFFGQGTRLTVV.

This clonotype was recorded a few times. V usage is TRBV7-2 and J usage is TRBJ1-3; D is unresolved. The CDR3 runs to 18 residues. Looked up from germline, CDR1 is SGHTA and CDR2 is FQGNSA. The V and J ends lost 2 bases and 0 bases respectively, with 17 bases between them. CDR3 nucleotide sequence: TGTGCCAGCAGCTTAAGATGGGCAGGCCTGAGCTCTGGAAACACCATATATTTT. Protein product: CASSLRWAGLSSGNTIYF.

The V and J genes are TRBV25-1 and TRBJ2-3; D not resolved. This CDR3 has 13 amino acids. V was clipped by 5 bases and J by 3 bases, with 9 bases between them. Germline lookup yields CDR1 MGHDK and CDR2 SYGVNS. In DNA, the CDR3 is TGTGCCAGCAGTCCCGAAGATACAGATACGCAGTATTTT. Its protein is CASSPEDTDTQYF. Variable domain in full (rest from reference TRBV25-1 and TRBJ2-3): EADIYQTPRYLVIGTGKKITLECSQTMGHDKMYWYQQDPGMELHLIHYSYGVNSTEKGDLSSESTVSRIRTEHFPLTLESARPSHTSQYLCASSPEDTDTQYFGPGTRLTVL.

The rearrangement uses TRBV4-2 and TRBJ2-5; D is perhaps TRBD2 (6 bases). Trimming cost V 4 bases and J 4 bases, with 13 bases left between them. Germline CDR1 LGHNA, CDR2 YNFKEQ. The CDR3 runs to 14 residues. CDR3 amino acids: CASSPEGGLETQYF. The CDR3 coding sequence is TGTGCCAGCAGCCCGGAGGGTGGACTAGAGACCCAGTACTTC.

The CDR3 protein is CASSQEGGLGTEAFF. CDR3 DNA sequence: TGCGCCAGCAGCCAAGAAGGGGGGCTGGGCACTGAAGCTTTCTTT. The V gene is TRBV4-1, the J gene TRBJ1-1, with D perhaps matching TRBD1 (6 bases). The CDR3 spans 15 residues. Trimming cost V 0 bases and J 4 bases, with 12 bases left between them. CDR1 is MGHRA and CDR2 is YSYEKL in the germline V gene.

The chain combines TRBV6-2 or TRBV6-3 with TRBJ2-5, with D possibly being TRBD2 (5 bases). The germline CDR1 and CDR2 sequences are MNHEY and SVGEGT. CDR3 length: 14 amino acids. Trimming took 0 bases from V and 5 from J, leaving 10 bases between them. This CDR3 reads CASSYSSRGETQYF. The CDR3 DNA sequence: TGTGCCAGCAGTTACTCGTCCAGAGGGGAGACCCAGTACTTC.

This clonotype was counted between two and nine times. The rearrangement joins TRBV7-9 to TRBJ2-7; 8 bases fit TRBD2. V was pared by 5 bases and J by 3 bases, with 6 bases of the junction left unmatched. This CDR3 contains 14 residues. Germline V gene sequence: CDR1 SEHNR, CDR2 FQNEAQ (reference sequence). The CDR3 sequence: CASSAGGDNYEQYF. The CDR3 DNA follows: TGTGCCAGCAGCGCCGGGGGGGACAACTACGAGCAGTACTTC.

This clonotype was seen a few times. The rearrangement links TRBV12-3 or TRBV12-4 to TRBJ2-5; TRBD2 is a possible D gene (6 bases). This CDR3 comprises 12 residues. With 1 base removed from V and 7 bases from J, the gap between germline ends came to 7 bases. DNA of the CDR3: TGTGCCAGCAGTTTAGGGGGACTGACCCAGTACTTC. Translation gives CASSLGGLTQYF.

The rearrangement links TRBV30 to TRBJ1-2; D not resolved. CDR1 is GTSNPN, CDR2 SVGIG, per germline (reference sequence). V lost 1 base to trimming and J lost 0 bases, with 12 bases between them. The CDR3 contains 15 residues. The CDR3 region is CAWSDPRKANYGYTF. As DNA, the CDR3 is TGTGCCTGGAGTGATCCGCGGAAAGCTAACTATGGCTACACCTTC.